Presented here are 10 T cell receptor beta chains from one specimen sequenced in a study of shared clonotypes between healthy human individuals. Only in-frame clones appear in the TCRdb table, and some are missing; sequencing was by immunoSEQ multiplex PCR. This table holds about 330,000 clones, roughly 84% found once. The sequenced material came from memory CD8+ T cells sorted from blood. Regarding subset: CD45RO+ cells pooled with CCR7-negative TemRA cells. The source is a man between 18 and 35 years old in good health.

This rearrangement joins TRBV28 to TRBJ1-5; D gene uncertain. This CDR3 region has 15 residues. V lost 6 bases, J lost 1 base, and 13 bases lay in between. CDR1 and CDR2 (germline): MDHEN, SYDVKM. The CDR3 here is CASRVTPDSNQPQHF. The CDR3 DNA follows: TGTGCCAGCAGGGTTACCCCAGACAGCAATCAGCCCCAGCATTTT.

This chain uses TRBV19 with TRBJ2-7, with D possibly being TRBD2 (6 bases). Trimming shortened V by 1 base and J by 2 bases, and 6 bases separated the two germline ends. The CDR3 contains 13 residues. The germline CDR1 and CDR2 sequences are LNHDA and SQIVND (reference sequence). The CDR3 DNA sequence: TGTGCCAGTAGTATAGGACTAGCCTACGAGCAGTACTTC. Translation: CASSIGLAYEQYF. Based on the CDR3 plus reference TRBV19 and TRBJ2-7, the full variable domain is DGGITQSPKYLFRKEGQNVTLSCEQNLNHDAMYWYRQDPGQGLRLIYYSQIVNDFQKGDIAEGYSVSREKKESFPLTVTSAQKNPTAFYLCASSIGLAYEQYFGPGTRLTVT.

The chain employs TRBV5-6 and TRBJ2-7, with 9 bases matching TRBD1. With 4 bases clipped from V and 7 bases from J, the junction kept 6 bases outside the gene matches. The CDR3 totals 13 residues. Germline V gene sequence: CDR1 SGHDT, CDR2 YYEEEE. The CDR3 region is CASSGGQGREQYF. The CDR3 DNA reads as TGTGCCAGCAGCGGGGGACAGGGAAGGGAGCAGTACTTC.

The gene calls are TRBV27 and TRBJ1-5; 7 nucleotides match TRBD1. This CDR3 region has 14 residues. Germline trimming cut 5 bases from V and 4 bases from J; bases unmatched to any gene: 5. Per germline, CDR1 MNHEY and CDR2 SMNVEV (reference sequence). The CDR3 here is CASSTQGLNQPQHF. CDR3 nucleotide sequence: TGTGCCAGCAGTACACAGGGGTTAAATCAGCCCCAGCATTTT.

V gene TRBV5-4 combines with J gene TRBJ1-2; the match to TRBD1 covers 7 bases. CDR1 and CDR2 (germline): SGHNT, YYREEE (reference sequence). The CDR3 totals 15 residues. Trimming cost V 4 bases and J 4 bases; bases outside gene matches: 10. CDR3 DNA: TGTGCCAGCAGCGCACAGGGGTCTGAGATCTATGGCTACACCTTC. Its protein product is CASSAQGSEIYGYTF.

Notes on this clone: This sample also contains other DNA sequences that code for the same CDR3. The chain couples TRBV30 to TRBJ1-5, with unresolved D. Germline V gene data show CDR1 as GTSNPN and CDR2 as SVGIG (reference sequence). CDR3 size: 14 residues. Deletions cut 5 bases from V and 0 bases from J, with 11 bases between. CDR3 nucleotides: TGTGCCTGGGGGTATGAAAATAGCAATCAGCCCCAGCATTTT. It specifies CAWGYENSNQPQHF.

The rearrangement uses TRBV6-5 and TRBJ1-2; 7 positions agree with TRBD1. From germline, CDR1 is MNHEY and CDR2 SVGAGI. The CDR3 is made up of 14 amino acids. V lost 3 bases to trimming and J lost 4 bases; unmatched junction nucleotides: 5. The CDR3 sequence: CASSYTGEAYGYTF. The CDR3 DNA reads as TGTGCCAGCAGTTATACAGGGGAGGCCTATGGCTACACCTTC.

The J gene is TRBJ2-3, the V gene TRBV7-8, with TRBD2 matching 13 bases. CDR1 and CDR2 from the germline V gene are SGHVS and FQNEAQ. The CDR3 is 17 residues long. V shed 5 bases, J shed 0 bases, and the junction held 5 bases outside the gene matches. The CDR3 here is CASSQGLAGPSTDTQYF. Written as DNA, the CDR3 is TGTGCCAGCAGCCAGGGACTAGCGGGACCAAGCACAGATACGCAGTATTTT. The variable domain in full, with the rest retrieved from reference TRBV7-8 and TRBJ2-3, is GAGVSQSPRYKVAKRGQDVALRCDPISGHVSLFWYQQALGQGPEFLTYFQNEAQLDKSGLPSDRFFAERPEGSVSTLKIQRTQQEDSAVYLCASSQGLAGPSTDTQYFGPGTRLTVL.

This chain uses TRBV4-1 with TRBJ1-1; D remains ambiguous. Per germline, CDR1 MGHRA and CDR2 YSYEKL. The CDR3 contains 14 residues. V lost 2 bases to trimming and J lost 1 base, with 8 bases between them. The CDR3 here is CASSQPGENTEAFF. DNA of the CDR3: TGCGCCAGCAGCCAACCCGGAGAGAACACTGAAGCTTTCTTT.

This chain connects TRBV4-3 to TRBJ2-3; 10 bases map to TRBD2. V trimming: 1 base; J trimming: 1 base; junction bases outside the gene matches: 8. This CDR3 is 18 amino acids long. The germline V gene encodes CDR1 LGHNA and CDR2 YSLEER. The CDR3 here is CASSQVFLAGEGTDTQYF. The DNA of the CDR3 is TGCGCCAGCAGCCAAGTTTTCCTAGCGGGAGAGGGCACAGATACGCAGTATTTT.